The present TCR beta chain was sequenced within a study of OX40 agonist ivuxolimab in advanced cancers. In the study overall: Ivuxolimab, which targeted the costimulatory receptor OX40 (CD134), was an agonistic, fully human IgG2 monoclonal antibody. Intravenous ivuxolimab was administered to patients every 2 weeks at six dose levels: 0.01, 0.1, 0.3, 1.5, 3 and 10 mg/kg. Of the 50 or so patients in dose escalation, about 19 had hepatocellular carcinoma, approximately 15 had melanoma, 9 had renal cell carcinoma and 9 had head and neck cancer. In the dose-escalation cohort, 82.7% of patients were male, and the mean age was approximately 60 years, with a range of 23 to 79. Prior anti-PD-1, anti-PD-L1 or anti-CTLA-4 therapy was permitted, and checkpoint inhibitors had been received by around 40% of dose-escalation patients. Partial responses occurred in three dose-escalation patients, of whom one had hepatocellular carcinoma and two had cutaneous melanoma. The purpose of peripheral TCRbeta sequencing was to test whether ivuxolimab changed TCR sequence diversity and led to clonal T-cell expansion. The monotherapy dose-escalation portion (N of about 50 patients) of the phase I ivuxolimab trial is reported in the paper. Study-level results and caveats: Low levels of normalized T-cell clonal expansion were also seen in some patients who did not respond. At doses of 0.1 to 3.0 mg/kg, clonal expansion of both CD4+ and CD8+ T cells in blood was seen between baseline and week 6. After ivuxolimab, expanded clones were on average more numerous among CD8+ T cells than among CD4+ T cells. Antigen specificity was not determined for the clonally expanded peripheral T cells. In partial responders in the 0.1-3.0 mg/kg groups, normalized peripheral clonal expansion was found to be among the lowest, especially among CD8+ T cells.

Patients with autoimmune disease history or receiving systemic immunosuppression were excluded from the trial. In every dose cohort, peripheral blood was drawn for TCR sequencing at baseline, cycle 4 day 1, and cycle 7 day 1. Samples were obtained from an open-label, multicenter, first-in-human phase I dose-escalation trial of ivuxolimab. The trial enrolled adults with locally advanced or metastatic head and neck squamous cell, hepatocellular, melanoma or renal cell carcinoma. Before TCR sequencing, CD4+ T cells and CD8+ T cells from peripheral blood were sorted into separate populations. Note on this clone: Its cognate antigen has yet to be identified. Base qualities were left out, and no much larger clone turns up one base away.

Genomic DNA was isolated from the sorted cells so that the TCRbeta CDR3 region could be sequenced. The immunoSEQ Assay was used to sequence the TCRbeta CDR3 regions. This is the immuneACCESS table as TCRdb keeps it, with only in-frame sequences that have V and J called. A part of the clones is gone; compared with another copy, unresolved V genes explain less than half, and the rest is unexplained. Counted in this sample were tens of thousands of clones; around 77% of them appeared once. Roughly a fifth of the sample goes to the ten largest clones. At the junction V is shortened by 6 bases and J by 4 bases; bases outside the gene matches: 7. The CDR3, cysteine through phenylalanine, is 15 amino acids long. Only CDR3 DNA is held: 45 bases, read in frame from base 1. The germline V gene (reference sequence) provides CDR1 SGHNT and CDR2 YYREEE.

This sequence was found in an adult with an advanced solid tumor such as melanoma, head and neck, liver or kidney cancer. The chain is assembled from TRBV5-4 and TRBJ2-3; 11 nucleotides in the junction match TRBD2. Sequenced here: CD4+ or CD8+ T cells sorted from blood, sampled in a trial of the OX40 agonist ivuxolimab. In nucleotide form, the sequence is TGTGCCAGCAACATAGCGGGGGGGCCCGCAGATACGCAGTATTTT. This translates into CASNIAGGPADTQYF. When the CDR3 is completed using the reference TRBV5-4 and TRBJ2-3 genes on either side, the full variable domain is ETGVTQSPTHLIKTRGQQVTLRCSSQSGHNTVSWYQQALGQGPQFIFQYYREEENGRGNFPPRFSGLQFPNYSSELNVNALELDDSALYLCASNIAGGPADTQYFGPGTRLTVL.